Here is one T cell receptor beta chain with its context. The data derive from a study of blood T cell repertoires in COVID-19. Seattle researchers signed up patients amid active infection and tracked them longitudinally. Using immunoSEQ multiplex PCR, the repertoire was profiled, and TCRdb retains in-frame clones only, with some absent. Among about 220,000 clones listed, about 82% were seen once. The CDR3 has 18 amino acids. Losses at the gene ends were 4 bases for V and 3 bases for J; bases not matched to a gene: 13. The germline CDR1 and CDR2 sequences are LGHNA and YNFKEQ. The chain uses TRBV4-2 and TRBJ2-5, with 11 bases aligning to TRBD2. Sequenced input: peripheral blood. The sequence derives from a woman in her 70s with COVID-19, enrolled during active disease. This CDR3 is CASSLSSSLAGGEETQYF. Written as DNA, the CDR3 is TGTGCCAGCAGCCTCTCCTCTTCTTTAGCGGGAGGGGAAGAGACCCAGTACTTC.